The TCR beta chain under discussion was sequenced for a study of Graves' ophthalmopathy and Graves' hyperthyroidism. The study, taken as a whole, reports: Most expanded clonotypes in thyroid above 0.001 frequency also showed up in blood.

The CDR3 is 14 amino acids. Germline values: CDR1 SQVTM, CDR2 ANQGSEA. With regard to this clonotype: The antigen remains unidentified. A read error may account for a junction end that differs from germline.

The sequenced template was RNA, covering the TCR beta CDR3 region. A first-round RT-PCR used HTBI primers, followed by a second-round multiplex PCR. TCRdb used MiXCR to reprocess the multiplex PCR reads, holding one entry per CDR3 protein. The profile covers about 240,000 distinct CDR3 sequences, with around 42% appearing a single time and about half taken by the ten largest. This TCR was sampled from an adult man with Graves' ophthalmopathy. The sequencing input was peripheral blood. The rearrangement joins TRBV29-1 to TRBJ1-6; 9 bases align to TRBD1. The CDR3, as DNA: TGTGCCAGCAGCGTGGACAGGGGTGATTCACCCCTCCACTTT. It yields the protein CASSVDRGDSPLHF. Using reference TRBV29-1 and TRBJ1-6 for the parts outside the CDR3, the full variable domain is SAVISQKPSRDICQRGTSLTIQCQVDSQVTMMFWYRQQPGQSLTLIATANQGSEATYESGFVIDKFPISRPNLTFSTLTVSNMSPEDSSIYLCASSVDRGDSPLHFGNGTRLTVT.